The clone carrying this T cell receptor (beta chain) came up once. The protocol was immunoSEQ multiplex PCR, while the TCRdb copy is restricted to in-frame clones and leaves out a portion. The sample consists of some 200,000 clones, about 94% of them appearing once. This sample is part of a study of T cell responses to AZD1222 COVID-19 vaccine. Germline V gives CDR1 LNHDA, CDR2 SQIVND (reference sequence). CDR3 length: 15 amino acids. Unmatched junction bases numbered 9, after V lost 5 bases and J lost 2 bases. Sequenced material: peripheral blood, taken 28 days after the second dose of the MenACWY control vaccine. The TCR sequence derives from an adult who received the MenACWY meningococcal vaccine as a control. The chain uses TRBV19 and TRBJ2-7; 7 bases are shared with TRBD1. In DNA, the CDR3 is TGTGCCAGTAGTTCTTTCGGACAGGAGCCCTACGAGCAGTACTTC. Encoded protein: CASSSFGQEPYEQYF.